The clone carrying this T cell receptor beta chain was observed a few times. Its antigen is still unknown. With 3 bases clipped from V and 7 bases from J, the junction kept 9 bases outside the gene matches. This CDR3 region has 16 residues. CDR1 and CDR2 (germline): SGHAT, FQNNGV. The data were taken from a study of vaccination and CD4 T cells after COVID-19. Study context: Post-vaccination specimens were collected at a median of roughly 69 days following dose two (range 14 to 241).

Study-level results: Median SARS-CoV-2-reactive clonotype numbers went up from about 20 to 38, but not significantly.

The treatment was: approximately 9-day PBMC culture with coronavirus spike peptide pools or control peptides (ViraFEST assay). Each well held a few million PBMCs in IL-2 (around 10 IU/ml) medium with about 9.6 ug/ml peptide pools. The Oncomine TCR Beta short-read assay generated sequence data from the DNA of cultured CD4+ T cells. TCRdb fed the PCR reads into MiXCR, producing one record per CDR3 protein. Of more than 10,000 distinct CDR3 sequences detected, about 45% appear once; the ten largest clones hold about 13%. V usage is TRBV11-2 and J usage is TRBJ2-1; TRBD2 aligns across 10 bases. The receptor comes from a human donor who had recovered from COVID-19. The sequenced sample was CD4+ T cells from blood, cultured in vitro. CDR3 DNA sequence: TGTGCCAGCAGCTTTACTAGCGGGATAGGAGGGAATGAGCAGTTCTTC. Its protein product is CASSFTSGIGGNEQFF.